This paragraph covers one T cell receptor beta chain sequence. This record comes from a study of cytomegalovirus exposure and HLA in healthy donors. The primer mix had 60 Vbeta and 13 Jbeta primers. The method was immunoSEQ multiplex PCR; TCRdb's version includes in-frame clones alone and lacks a portion of them. The data show approximately 140,000 clones, about 82% seen once. The ends were cut back, 2 bases at V and 6 bases at J, with 14 bases in the middle. CDR1 is KGHSH, CDR2 LQKENI, per germline. The CDR3 is made up of 14 amino acids. J is TRBJ2-7 and V is TRBV18; a weak D match, TRBD2 (6 bases). What was sequenced was PBMCs. This sequence originates from a man aged 25-45 years in good health and CMV-seronegative. CDR3 in DNA: TGTGCCAGCTCACCAGATCCGGGAGTTCCCGAGCAGTACTTC. It translates to CASSPDPGVPEQYF.